This T cell receptor beta chain was identified in a study of blood T cell repertoires in COVID-19. The cohort comprised adults aged about 18 to 89 years residing in approximately 25 US areas. Cohorts were based on clinical histories the participants reported. Within 2 weeks of study entry, exposed participants had contacted a PCR-confirmed or clinician-diagnosed COVID-19 case. Germline CDR1 KGHDR, CDR2 SFDVKD. Losses at the gene ends were 7 bases for V and 7 bases for J; bases not matched to a gene: 7. The CDR3 extends over 15 amino acids. Data came from immunoSEQ multiplex PCR; TCRdb stores just in-frame clones and leaves some out. The repertoire has more than 110,000 clones, about four fifths of them found once; the top ten carry approximately 1.6%.

The gene calls are TRBV24-1 and TRBJ2-1; TRBD1 matches 12 bases. The TCR comes from a woman aged 18-29 years who had been exposed to COVID-19. Sequenced material: PBMCs or T cells enriched from blood (not recorded which). CDR3 sequence: CATSPGQGASNEQFF. The CDR3, as DNA: TGTGCCACCAGCCCGGGACAGGGGGCCTCGAATGAGCAGTTCTTC.